The following is a T cell receptor (beta chain) sequence with its context. Measured with immunoSEQ multiplex PCR; TCRdb has only the in-frame clones, and not every one. The sample includes 18,000 or so clones, more than 75% of them seen just once. The CDR3 runs to 15 residues. V dropped 3 bases and J dropped 8; count of bases not matched to a gene: 8. CDR1 and CDR2 (germline): KGHSH, LQKENI. This specimen comes from a study of T cell changes during pregnancy in multiple sclerosis. The TCR originated in a female donor in good health, enrolled as a control in a pregnancy study. The chain employs TRBV18 and TRBJ1-2; 11 bases agree with TRBD1. The sequences come from CD4+ T cells from peripheral blood mononuclear cells, collected in the first trimester of pregnancy. This CDR3 is CASSPRTGGAEGYTF. The CDR3 DNA follows: TGTGCCAGCTCACCTAGGACAGGGGGCGCGGAAGGCTACACCTTC.